The sequence of this T cell receptor (beta chain) was determined in a study of cytomegalovirus exposure and HLA in healthy donors. CDR1 and CDR2 from the germline V gene are MGHDK and SYGVNS. The length of the CDR3 is 12 residues. The junction had 2 bases not matched to a gene; V was cut back by 8 bases and J by 5 bases. The PCR had 60 Vbeta and 13 Jbeta primers. Profiled with immunoSEQ multiplex PCR; TCRdb holds only in-frame clones, not every one. The sample consists of about 120,000 clones, 75% to 85% of them appearing once. This clone turned up a few times. Antigen unknown. The study's findings and limits: The availability of immune exposure information extended only to CMV serostatus.

This clonotype was sampled from a young man in good health and CMV-seropositive. Input material: PBMCs. The genes are TRBV25-1 and TRBJ2-2; 7 positions agree with TRBD1. Here the CDR3 DNA reads TGTGCCAGCGGGACAGAGACCGGGGAGCTGTTTTTT. This sequence encodes CASGTETGELFF.